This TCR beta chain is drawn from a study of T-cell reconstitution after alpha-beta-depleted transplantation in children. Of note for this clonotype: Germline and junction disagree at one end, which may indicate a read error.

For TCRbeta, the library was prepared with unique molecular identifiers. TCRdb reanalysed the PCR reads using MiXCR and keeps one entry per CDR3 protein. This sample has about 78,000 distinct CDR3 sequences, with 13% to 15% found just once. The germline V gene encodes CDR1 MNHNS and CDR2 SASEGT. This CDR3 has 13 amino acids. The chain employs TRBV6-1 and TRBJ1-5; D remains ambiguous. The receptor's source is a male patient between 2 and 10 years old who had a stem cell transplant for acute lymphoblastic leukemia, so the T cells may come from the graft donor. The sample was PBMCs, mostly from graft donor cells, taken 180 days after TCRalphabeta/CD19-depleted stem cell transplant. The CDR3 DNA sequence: TGTGCCAGCAGCCCCCGGACCCATCAACCCCAGCATTTT. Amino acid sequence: CASSPRTHQPQHF.